Following are 24 T cell receptor beta chains from one sample sequenced in a study of blood T cell repertoires in COVID-19. Profiled with immunoSEQ multiplex PCR; TCRdb holds only in-frame clones, not every one. The profile shows more than 15,000 clones, approximately 80% of them singletons. The sequenced material came from peripheral blood. All receptors derive from a man aged 80 or over with active COVID-19.

The chain links TRBV9 to TRBJ2-1; no reliable D call. In germline, CDR1 is SGDLS, CDR2 YYNGEE. This CDR3 comprises 13 residues. The V and J ends lost 0 bases and 4 bases respectively, with 5 bases between them. CDR3 DNA sequence: TGTGCCAGCAGCGTAGCGGTGTACAATGAGCAGTTCTTC. It translates to CASSVAVYNEQFF. Using reference TRBV9 and TRBJ2-1 for the parts outside the CDR3, the full variable domain is DSGVTQTPKHLITATGQRVTLRCSPRSGDLSVYWYQQSLDQGLQFLIQYYNGEERAKGNILERFSAQQFPDLHSELNLSSLELGDSALYFCASSVAVYNEQFFGPGTRLTVL.

This rearrangement joins TRBV12-3 or TRBV12-4 to TRBJ1-2; the D is unclear. The CDR3 extends over 13 amino acids. V lost 1 base to trimming and J lost 7 bases, with 10 bases between them. The CDR3 DNA is TGTGCCAGCAGTTTAGGAGCGGCGTTTGGCTACACCTTC. This gives the protein CASSLGAAFGYTF.

CDR3 residues: CASSPSSYEQYF. The CDR3 nucleotides are TGTGCCAGCAGCCCTAGCTCCTACGAGCAGTACTTC. This chain joins TRBV6-6 and TRBJ2-7, with D unresolved. CDR1 is MNHNY, CDR2 SVGAGI, per germline (reference sequence). There are 12 residues in the CDR3. V dropped 6 bases and J dropped 0 bases, with 6 bases sitting between them.

This clone was seen only a few times. The same CDR3 arises from other DNA sequences in this sample as well. The chain joins TRBV5-1 to TRBJ1-6; D uncertain. This CDR3 comprises 14 residues. Germline lookup yields CDR1 SGHRS and CDR2 YFSETQ. The V gene lost 0 bases and the J gene lost 7 bases, with 8 bases spanning the gap. This CDR3 reads CASSLGRRNSPLHF. DNA for the CDR3: TGCGCCAGCAGCTTGGGACGGAGAAATTCACCCCTCCACTTT.

This clone was seen more than once but under ten times. This rearrangement joins TRBV6-5 to TRBJ1-1; D is unclear. The CDR3 is 15 residues long. Germline-derived CDR1 and CDR2 are MNHEY and SVGAGI. The V end lost 2 bases, the J end lost 1 base, and 11 bases lay between the germline ends. In DNA, the CDR3 is TGTGCCAGCAGTTACCGCGGTATCTCGAACACTGAAGCTTTCTTT. Its translation is CASSYRGISNTEAFF.

The sample holds one count of this clone. V gene TRBV28 combines with J gene TRBJ2-7; 10 bases line up with TRBD2. Germline trimming cut 5 bases from V and 0 bases from J; bases unmatched to any gene: 7. The CDR3 is 16 amino acids. In germline, CDR1 is MDHEN, CDR2 SYDVKM. CDR3 loop: CASSKGLADFSYEQYF. CDR3 sequence (DNA): TGTGCCAGCAGTAAAGGACTAGCGGACTTCTCCTACGAGCAGTACTTC. Full variable domain (outside the CDR3, taken from reference TRBV28 and TRBJ2-7): DVKVTQSSRYLVKRTGEKVFLECVQDMDHENMFWYRQDPGLGLRLIYFSYDVKMKEKGDIPEGYSVSREKKERFSLILESASTNQTSMYLCASSKGLADFSYEQYFGPGTRLTVT.

Relative to its sample, this clone is medium-sized. The chain is built from TRBV19 and TRBJ1-5; D is undetermined. Germline V gene sequence: CDR1 LNHDA, CDR2 SQIVND (reference sequence). V was shortened by 11 bases and J by 0 bases, with 8 bases between the two germline ends. The CDR3 extends over 12 amino acids. This chain's CDR3 is CAAGDSNQPQHF. The CDR3 DNA reads as TGTGCCGCCGGAGATAGCAATCAGCCCCAGCATTTT.

The table lists this clone with a few counts. The chain has TRBV9 and TRBJ2-7; D might be TRBD2 (6 bases). The CDR3 has 14 amino acids. Per the germline V gene, CDR1 is SGDLS and CDR2 is YYNGEE. Between the trimmed V and J ends, which lost 3 bases and 0 bases, there was a span of 10 bases. The CDR3 sequence is CASSGGLNSYEQYF. CDR3 nucleotide sequence: TGTGCCAGCAGCGGGGGACTCAACTCCTACGAGCAGTACTTC.

V is TRBV29-1 and J is TRBJ2-3; tentative D call: TRBD1 (6 bases). Trimming removed 5 bases at V and 6 bases at J, with 12 bases between. Germline assignment: CDR1 SQVTM and CDR2 ANQGSEA. This CDR3 region has 12 residues. The CDR3 sequence is CSVSGVEDTQYF. CDR3 nucleotides: TGCAGCGTTTCAGGGGTGGAGGATACGCAGTATTTT.

This clone occurred once. Other nucleotide sequences in the sample specify the same CDR3. The CDR3 sequence is CAWSAKLAGGPGGTQYF. For the CDR3, the DNA is TGTGCCTGGAGTGCAAAACTAGCGGGCGGGCCGGGGGGGACCCAGTACTTC. The chain recombines TRBV30 with TRBJ2-5; 9 bases map to TRBD2. V trimming: 1 base; J trimming: 7 bases; junction bases outside the gene matches: 16. This CDR3 is built from 17 residues. Germline assignment: CDR1 GTSNPN and CDR2 SVGIG (reference sequence). Based on the CDR3 plus reference TRBV30 and TRBJ2-5, the full variable domain is SQTIHQWPATLVQPVGSPLSLECTVEGTSNPNLYWYRQAAGRGLQLLFYSVGIGQISSEVPQNLSASRPQDRQFILSSKKLLLSDSGFYLCAWSAKLAGGPGGTQYFGPGTRLLVL.

The chain employs TRBV30 and TRBJ2-3; D possibly corresponds to TRBD1 (5 bases). V shed 4 bases and J shed 2 bases, with 10 bases lying between them. Germline CDR1 and CDR2: GTSNPN and SVGIG (reference sequence). CDR3 length equals 13 residues. CDR3 bases: TGTGCCTGGAAAAGGGGCGCCACAGATACGCAGTATTTT. Protein sequence: CAWKRGATDTQYF.

The chain combines TRBV18 with TRBJ1-5, with 8 positions matching TRBD1. The CDR3 covers 17 residues. The V and J ends lost 4 bases and 0 bases, in that order; junction bases with no gene match: 8. CDR1 is KGHSH and CDR2 is LQKENI in the germline V gene. The CDR3 sequence is CASSQTGAMNSNQPQHF. In nucleotides, the CDR3 is TGTGCCAGCTCACAGACAGGGGCGATGAATAGCAATCAGCCCCAGCATTTT. Full variable domain (outside the CDR3, taken from reference TRBV18 and TRBJ1-5): NAGVMQNPRHLVRRRGQEARLRCSPMKGHSHVYWYRQLPEEGLKFMVYLQKENIIDESGMPKERFSAEFPKEGPSILRIQQVVRGDSAAYFCASSQTGAMNSNQPQHFGDGTRLSIL.

V usage is TRBV18 and J usage is TRBJ2-1; a weak D match, TRBD2 (5 bases). V shed 2 bases and J shed 6 bases, with 8 bases lying between them. Germline CDR1 and CDR2: KGHSH and LQKENI. The CDR3 sequence is 13 residues long. The CDR3 coding sequence is TGTGCCAGCTCACCATCTAGCCCCAATGAGCAGTTCTTC. Translation: CASSPSSPNEQFF.

This clone was observed once. The chain couples TRBV10-1 to TRBJ2-1, with 15 bases fitting TRBD2. The trim removed 6 bases at V and 12 bases at J, leaving 3 bases unmatched. This CDR3 is 13 amino acids long. The germline CDR1 and CDR2 sequences are WNHNN and SYGVQD (reference sequence). The CDR3 protein is CASSQGLAGGQFF. The DNA of the CDR3 is TGCGCCAGCAGCCAGGGACTAGCGGGAGGGCAGTTCTTC.

This clone has just one count. This chain links TRBV5-4 with TRBJ2-3, with a tentative D call TRBD2 (6 bases). Germline V gene lookup returns CDR1 SGHNT and CDR2 YYREEE (reference sequence). CDR3 size: 15 residues. Trimming pared 4 bases from V and 0 bases from J, leaving 12 bases between. The CDR3 protein is CASSLFGRSTDTQYF. The DNA of the CDR3 is TGTGCCAGCAGCCTCTTCGGGAGAAGCACAGATACGCAGTATTTT.

V usage is TRBV9 and J usage is TRBJ1-3; D remains ambiguous. Germline assignment: CDR1 SGDLS and CDR2 YYNGEE. The CDR3 has 16 amino acids. V was trimmed by 0 bases and J by 0 bases, leaving 10 bases between them. DNA for the CDR3: TGTGCCAGCAGCGTAGCTGCAGCGATCTCTGGAAACACCATATATTTT. Translation gives CASSVAAAISGNTIYF. Filled out from reference TRBV9 and TRBJ1-3, the complete variable domain reads DSGVTQTPKHLITATGQRVTLRCSPRSGDLSVYWYQQSLDQGLQFLIQYYNGEERAKGNILERFSAQQFPDLHSELNLSSLELGDSALYFCASSVAAAISGNTIYFGEGSWLTVV.

The DNA of the CDR3 is TGTGCCACAACCCGGACTAGCGGGAGAGGCGAGCAGTACTTC. Its protein is CATTRTSGRGEQYF. This chain uses TRBV30 with TRBJ2-7; 13 nucleotides agree with TRBD2. The CDR3 consists of 14 residues. Germline values: CDR1 GTSNPN, CDR2 SVGIG (reference sequence). With V trimmed by 8 bases and J by 6 bases, 10 bases remained unmatched.

This chain connects TRBV3-1 (or the pseudogene TRBV3-2) to TRBJ2-2; weak D call: TRBD1 (6 bases). CDR1 and CDR2 from the germline V gene are LGHDT and YNNKEL (reference sequence). The CDR3 is made up of 14 amino acids. V was cut by 2 bases and J by 5 bases, with 9 bases left in between. This CDR3 is CASSQTQGTGELFF. The CDR3, as DNA: TGTGCCAGCAGCCAAACACAGGGAACCGGGGAGCTGTTTTTT.

The V call is TRBV28, the J call TRBJ1-2; D is perhaps TRBD1 (5 bases). Per the germline V gene, CDR1 is MDHEN and CDR2 is SYDVKM. The V end was cut by 3 bases, the J end by 4 bases, with 9 bases between. The CDR3 sequence is 13 residues long. This CDR3 is CASSLLQGYGYTF. The DNA for the CDR3 is TGTGCCAGCAGTTTGCTGCAGGGCTATGGCTACACCTTC.

This chain links TRBV21-1 with TRBJ2-1; the D segment call TRBD2 is taken from the table without a DNA check. TRBV21-1 is labeled a pseudogene. The CDR3 is 19 residues long. The CDR3 is CASGNPGLAGTRTYNEQFF. The CDR3, as DNA: TGTGCCAGCGGAAACCCGGGACTAGCGGGCACGAGAACCTACAATGAGCAGTTCTTC.

The gene calls are TRBV9 and TRBJ2-5, with TRBD2 identical over 7 bases. Trimming removed 0 bases from V and 2 bases from J; junction bases left unmatched: 7. The CDR3 is 16 residues long. Germline V gene data show CDR1 as SGDLS and CDR2 as YYNGEE. For the CDR3, the DNA is TGTGCCAGCAGCGTAGCTGGTAGCGGGCCACAAGAGACCCAGTACTTC. Its protein is CASSVAGSGPQETQYF. The whole variable domain, filled in from reference TRBV9 and TRBJ2-5, reads DSGVTQTPKHLITATGQRVTLRCSPRSGDLSVYWYQQSLDQGLQFLIQYYNGEERAKGNILERFSAQQFPDLHSELNLSSLELGDSALYFCASSVAGSGPQETQYFGPGTRLLVL.

The chain recombines TRBV24-1 with TRBJ2-5, with D perhaps matching TRBD1 (7 bases). V dropped 1 base and J dropped 1 base, with 12 bases sitting between them. The germline CDR1 and CDR2 sequences are KGHDR and SFDVKD. This CDR3 has 16 amino acids. CDR3 loop: CATSDFAGGFQETQYF. CDR3 bases: TGTGCCACCAGTGATTTCGCAGGGGGGTTCCAAGAGACCCAGTACTTC.

J is TRBJ2-2 and V is TRBV28; D may be TRBD1 (5 bases). Germline values: CDR1 MDHEN, CDR2 SYDVKM. V gave up 6 bases and J gave up 4 bases, with 15 bases separating them. The CDR3 extends over 15 amino acids. CDR3 sequence (DNA): TGTGCCAGCAGATTCCCGACAGTATTCACCGGGGAGCTGTTTTTT. Translated: CASRFPTVFTGELFF.

The chain recombines TRBV7-6 with TRBJ2-3; TRBD2 matches 11 bases. Germline values: CDR1 SGHVS, CDR2 FNYEAQ. The CDR3 has 15 amino acids. Trimming at V came to 5 bases and at J to 5 bases, leaving 6 bases not matched to a gene. For the CDR3, the DNA is TGTGCCAGCAGCACTAGCGGGAGTAATGGAGATACGCAGTATTTT. Encoded protein: CASSTSGSNGDTQYF.